Shown below are 5 T cell receptor beta chains from a single sample sequenced in a study of CD4 T cell repertoires in COVID-19. Sequencing was done directly on freshly isolated, uncultured memory T cells. The table came from immunoSEQ multiplex PCR; TCRdb's copy has only in-frame clones and leaves some out. The sample carries fewer than 10,000 clones, around 84% recorded once. Sequencing was performed on effector memory CD4+ T cells from blood, taken before the COVID-19 pandemic. These receptors all come from a human donor who had COVID-19.

The CDR3 reads CATQFQTGGQETQYF. CDR3 in DNA: TGTGCCACCCAGTTTCAGACAGGCGGTCAAGAGACCCAGTACTTC. This sequence joins TRBV28 and TRBJ2-5; TRBD1 is a possible D gene (6 bases). V was cut by 10 bases and J by 2 bases, with 20 bases left in between. The CDR3 runs 15 residues. The V gene's germline CDR1 is MDHEN and CDR2 SYDVKM. Complete variable domain (other parts from reference TRBV28 and TRBJ2-5): DVKVTQSSRYLVKRTGEKVFLECVQDMDHENMFWYRQDPGLGLRLIYFSYDVKMKEKGDIPEGYSVSREKKERFSLILESASTNQTSMYLCATQFQTGGQETQYFGPGTRLLVL.

The chain recombines TRBV2 with TRBJ2-3, with 9 bases matching TRBD2. Per germline, CDR1 SNHLY and CDR2 FYNNEI. The CDR3 length is 17 residues. V lost 5 bases and J lost 2; bases outside the gene matches: 11. The CDR3 DNA sequence: TGTGCCAGCAGTAGGGGGGCCCTAGCGGGGCACACAGATACGCAGTATTTT. Its translation: CASSRGALAGHTDTQYF.

Only a few counts were recorded for this clone. The genes are TRBV7-2 and TRBJ2-3, with 8 positions matching TRBD2. The CDR3 is made up of 15 amino acids. Germline V lookup: CDR1 SGHTA, CDR2 FQGNSA. V dropped 5 bases and J dropped 0; count of bases not matched to a gene: 4. CDR3 in DNA: TGTGCCAGCAGCCGTAGCGGGACTAGCACAGATACGCAGTATTTT. This sequence encodes CASSRSGTSTDTQYF.

The J gene is TRBJ1-2, the V gene TRBV4-1; no reliable D call. Germline V lookup: CDR1 MGHRA, CDR2 YSYEKL. CDR3 length equals 15 residues. The V end lost 1 base, the J end lost 8 bases, and 17 bases lay between the germline ends. CDR3: CASSQVEGQDSGYTF. DNA for the CDR3: TGCGCCAGCAGCCAAGTAGAGGGCCAGGATAGCGGCTACACCTTC.

The sample holds a few counts of this clone. V is TRBV2 and J is TRBJ1-2, with D unclear. The CDR3 is 14 amino acids. V gave up 0 bases and J gave up 8 bases, with 13 bases separating them. Germline loops: CDR1 SNHLY, CDR2 FYNNEI. The CDR3 DNA sequence: TGTGCCAGCAGTGAAGCGCGTAGCTCGGGGGGCTACACCTTC. It yields the protein CASSEARSSGGYTF.